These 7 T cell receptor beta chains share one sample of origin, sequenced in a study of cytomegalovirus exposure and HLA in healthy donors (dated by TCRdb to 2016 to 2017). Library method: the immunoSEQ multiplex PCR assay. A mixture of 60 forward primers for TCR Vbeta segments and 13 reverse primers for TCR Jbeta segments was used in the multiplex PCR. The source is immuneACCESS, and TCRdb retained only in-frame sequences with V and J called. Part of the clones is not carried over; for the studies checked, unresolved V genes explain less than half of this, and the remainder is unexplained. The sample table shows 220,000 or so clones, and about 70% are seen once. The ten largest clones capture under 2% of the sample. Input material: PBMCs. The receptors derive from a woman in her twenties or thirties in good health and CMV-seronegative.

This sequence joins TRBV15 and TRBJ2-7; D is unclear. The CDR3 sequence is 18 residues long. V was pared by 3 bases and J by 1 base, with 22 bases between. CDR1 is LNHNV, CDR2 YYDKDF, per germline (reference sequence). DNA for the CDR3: TGTGCCACCAGCAGCCATCGGAGAGACGCACACTATTCCTACGAGCAGTACTTC. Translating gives CATSSHRRDAHYSYEQYF.

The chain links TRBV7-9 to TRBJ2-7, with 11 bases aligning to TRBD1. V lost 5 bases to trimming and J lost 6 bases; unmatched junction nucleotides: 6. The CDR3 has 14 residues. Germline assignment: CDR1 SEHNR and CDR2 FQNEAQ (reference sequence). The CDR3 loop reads CASSLGQGVSEQYF. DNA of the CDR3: TGTGCCAGCAGCCTGGGACAGGGGGTCTCCGAGCAGTACTTC.

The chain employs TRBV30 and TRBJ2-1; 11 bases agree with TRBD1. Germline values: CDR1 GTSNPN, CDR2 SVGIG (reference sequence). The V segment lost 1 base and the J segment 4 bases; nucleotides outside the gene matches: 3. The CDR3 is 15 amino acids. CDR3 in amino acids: CAWSEGQGDYNEQFF. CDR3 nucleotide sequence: TGTGCCTGGAGTGAGGGACAGGGGGATTACAATGAGCAGTTCTTC.

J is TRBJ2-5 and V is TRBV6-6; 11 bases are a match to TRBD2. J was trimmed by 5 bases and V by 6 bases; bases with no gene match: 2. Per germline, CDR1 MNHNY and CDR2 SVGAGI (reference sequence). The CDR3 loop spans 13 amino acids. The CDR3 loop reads CASSPSGGETQYF. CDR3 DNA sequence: TGTGCCAGCAGCCCTAGCGGGGGGGAGACCCAGTACTTC.

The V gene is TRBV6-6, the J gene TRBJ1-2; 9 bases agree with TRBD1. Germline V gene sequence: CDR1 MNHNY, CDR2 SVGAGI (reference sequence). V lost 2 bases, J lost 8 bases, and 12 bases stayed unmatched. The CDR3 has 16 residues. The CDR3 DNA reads TGTGCCAGCAGTTACACCCCCCTACCGGGACAGGGAGGCTACACCTTC. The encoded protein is CASSYTPLPGQGGYTF.

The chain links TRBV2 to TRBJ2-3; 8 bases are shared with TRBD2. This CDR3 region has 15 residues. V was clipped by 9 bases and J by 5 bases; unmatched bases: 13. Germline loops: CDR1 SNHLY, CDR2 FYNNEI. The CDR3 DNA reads TGTGCCAGTACCCCGTTAGGACTAGCTTTAGATACGCAGTATTTT. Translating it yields CASTPLGLALDTQYF.

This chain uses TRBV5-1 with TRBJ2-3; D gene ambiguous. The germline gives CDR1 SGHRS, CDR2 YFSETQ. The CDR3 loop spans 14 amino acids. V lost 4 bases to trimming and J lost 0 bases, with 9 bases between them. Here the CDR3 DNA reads TGCGCCAGCAGCCCAACTACTAGCACAGATACGCAGTATTTT. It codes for CASSPTTSTDTQYF.